This T cell receptor beta chain was recovered during a study of blood T cells in healthy people across ages. With 2 bases removed from V and 8 bases from J, the gap between germline ends came to 18 bases. Per germline, CDR1 LGHNA and CDR2 YSLEER. The CDR3 has 16 residues. Primers used in a second PCR of roughly 7 to 12 cycles were a sample-barcoded 5' primer and a J-beta primer mix. One entry per CDR3 protein results from TCRdb running MiXCR on the 5' RACE reads. The sample contains approximately 690,000 distinct CDR3 sequences, roughly 43% of which appear only once. The gene calls are TRBV4-3 and TRBJ1-4; no reliable D call. Sequencing was done on a sample of blood. This TCR came from a man aged 80 or over in good health. The DNA for the CDR3 is TGCGCCAGCAGCCAAATCTCTGGGCAGGATGGGGAAAAACTGTTTTTT. Its translation: CASSQISGQDGEKLFF.